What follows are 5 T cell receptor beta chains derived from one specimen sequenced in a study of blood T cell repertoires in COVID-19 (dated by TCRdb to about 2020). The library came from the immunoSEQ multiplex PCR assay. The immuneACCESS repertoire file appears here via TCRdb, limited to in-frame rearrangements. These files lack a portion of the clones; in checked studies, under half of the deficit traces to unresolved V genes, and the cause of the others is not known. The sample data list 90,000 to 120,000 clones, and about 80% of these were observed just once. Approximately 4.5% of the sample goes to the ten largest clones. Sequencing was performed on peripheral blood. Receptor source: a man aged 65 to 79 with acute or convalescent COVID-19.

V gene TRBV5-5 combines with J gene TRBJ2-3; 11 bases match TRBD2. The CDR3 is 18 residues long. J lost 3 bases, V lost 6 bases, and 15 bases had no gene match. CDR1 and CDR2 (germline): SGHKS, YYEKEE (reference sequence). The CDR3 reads CASTQGFSGGAVTDTQYF. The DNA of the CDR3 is TGTGCCAGCACTCAGGGGTTTAGCGGGGGGGCGGTTACAGATACGCAGTATTTT.

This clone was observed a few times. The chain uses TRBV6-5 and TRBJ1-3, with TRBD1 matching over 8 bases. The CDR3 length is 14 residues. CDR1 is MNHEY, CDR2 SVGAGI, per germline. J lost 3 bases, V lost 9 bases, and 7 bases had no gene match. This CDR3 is CASWGTGFGNTIYF. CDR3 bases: TGTGCCAGTTGGGGGACAGGTTTTGGAAACACCATATATTTT.

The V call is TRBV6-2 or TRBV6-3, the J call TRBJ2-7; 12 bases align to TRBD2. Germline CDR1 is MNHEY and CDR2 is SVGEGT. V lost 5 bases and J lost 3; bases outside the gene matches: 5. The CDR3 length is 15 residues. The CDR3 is CASSGGLAGHYEQYF. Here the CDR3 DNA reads TGTGCCAGCAGTGGCGGACTAGCGGGACACTACGAGCAGTACTTC.

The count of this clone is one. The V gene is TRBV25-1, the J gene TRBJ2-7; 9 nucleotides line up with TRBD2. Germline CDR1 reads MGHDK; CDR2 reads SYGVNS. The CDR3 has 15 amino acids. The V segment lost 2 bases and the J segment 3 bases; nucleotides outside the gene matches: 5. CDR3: CASSEPGLADYEQYF. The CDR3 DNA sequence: TGTGCCAGCAGTGAACCGGGACTAGCAGACTACGAGCAGTACTTC.

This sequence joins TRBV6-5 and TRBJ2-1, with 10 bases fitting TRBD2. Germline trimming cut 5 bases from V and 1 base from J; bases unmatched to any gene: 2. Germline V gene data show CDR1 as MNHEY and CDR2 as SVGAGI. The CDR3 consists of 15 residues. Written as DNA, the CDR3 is TGTGCCAGCAGTCCACTAGCGGGGTCCTACAATGAGCAGTTCTTC. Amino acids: CASSPLAGSYNEQFF.